This TCR beta chain was sequenced in a study of robustness of blood B and T cell sequencing listed by TCRdb under 2018. At the level of the whole study: The study was designed to determine how much peripheral blood is required to reliably characterize an individual's TCRbeta and IgG repertoires. In each of the approximately 10 independently drawn blood samples, TCRbeta and IgG repertoires were quantified. Two replicate TCRbeta cDNA libraries were prepared from one shared RNA pool from a single 10 ml draw, serving as technical replicates.

There are 15 amino acids in the CDR3, from cysteine to phenylalanine inclusive. Of all the DNA, just the CDR3 is kept, 45 bases in frame from base 1. As encoded in the germline V gene (reference sequence), CDR1 is WNHNN while CDR2 is SYGVQD. V is cut by 9 bases and J by 4 bases, and the space between the germline ends is 20 bases. Points on this clonotype: Its antigen is still unknown. Base-call qualities are not available, and no considerably larger clone is one nucleotide away.

mRNA, which captures expressed receptors, was used instead of genomic DNA for quantification of TCRbeta repertoires. Without cell sorting, buffy coat leukocytes were collected into Trizol, and RNA was extracted using the Direct-zol RNA MiniPrep Plus kit. To separate plasma, buffy coat and red blood cells, the EDTA blood tubes were centrifuged right away at 4 degrees C. The library came from PCR. The sequencer was an Illumina MiSeq. Synthesis of cDNA relied on SMARTScribe reverse transcriptase together with a 5' template-switch oligo that added a universal priming site. The template-switch oligo carried a 12-nucleotide random unique molecular identifier (UMI) that tagged each cDNA molecule. During reverse transcription, TCRbeta transcripts were targeted using chain-specific reverse primers. Leftover template-switch adapters were removed by uracil DNA glycosylase treatment, and cDNA was purified using a Qiagen MinElute kit. For the first PCR, KAPA HiFi HotStart ReadyMix was used for around 25 cycles, with amplification split across four 50 ul reactions containing step-out primers. First-round PCR products were gel-purified before further amplification. Illumina Nextera adapters were attached in a second PCR of eight to nine cycles, and the libraries were then purified and pooled. The UMI barcode for each TCRbeta molecule was captured by a 50-nucleotide 5' read. The published analysis was carried out like this. Reads were grouped by UMI into consensus reads using the MIGEC toolkit. PEAR was used to merge forward and reverse consensus reads, producing the final reads. Identical UMI-sequence pairs shared across libraries were treated as cross-sample contamination and removed by a custom decontamination script. MIGMAP, a wrapper around IgBLAST, was used to carry out V(D)J assignment and CDR3 extraction. TCR clonotypes were defined by identical V gene, J gene and CDR3 amino acid sequence; CDR1 and CDR2 were not sequenced. In-frame beta chains were kept once TCRdb had trimmed the public reads at Q25 with fastp and called clones with MiXCR. Identical CDR3 proteins give one entry, which carries the most common genes and DNA. In this record, the V and J calls reflect TCRdb's handling and not the investigators' own analysis. Present in this sample are thousands of distinct CDR3 sequences, 50% of which were seen just once. The top ten constitute roughly 23% of the sample.

Beyond this particular receptor, the publication reports: The 1,000 most abundant TCRbeta clonotypes from the pooled draws were found in every single 10 ml sample. A full plateau was not reached by TCRbeta rarefaction curves, suggesting under-sequencing or many low-abundance clonotypes. EDTA tubes required immediate fractionation, limiting use in multi-site collections. Of the top 10,000 TCRbeta clonotypes in one technical replicate library, 85% to 95% were also found in the other technical replicate library. Evidence of cross-contamination, likely resulting from batch processing, was observed in one pair of TCRbeta libraries, and the UMI-sequence pairs shared between the two libraries were removed. Coverage of the top 10,000 TCRbeta clonotypes approached saturation when 3 or 4 tubes (30-40 ml blood) were combined. Overlap of rare TCRbeta clonotypes did not improve with pooling tubes, implying much larger blood volumes would be needed to capture them.

This receptor chain uses TRBV10-1 and TRBJ2-3; no confident D gene assignment can be made. Sequencing was done on a sample of peripheral blood. This TCR was recovered from a human donor in good health. Here the CDR3 is given as CARTPGPRRSDTQYF. The DNA reads as follows: TGCGCCAGGACTCCCGGGCCCCGAAGATCAGATACGCAGTATTTT.